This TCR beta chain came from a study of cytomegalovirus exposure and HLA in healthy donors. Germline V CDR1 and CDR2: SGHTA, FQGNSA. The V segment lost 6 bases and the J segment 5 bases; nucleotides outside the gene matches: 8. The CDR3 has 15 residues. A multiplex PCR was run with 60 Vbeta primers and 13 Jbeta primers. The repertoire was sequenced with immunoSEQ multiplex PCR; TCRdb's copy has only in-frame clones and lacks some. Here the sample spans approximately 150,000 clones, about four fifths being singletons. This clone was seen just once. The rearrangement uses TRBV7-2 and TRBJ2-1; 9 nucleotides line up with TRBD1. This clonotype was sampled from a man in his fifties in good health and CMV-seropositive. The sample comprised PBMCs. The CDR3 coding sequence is TGTGCCAGCAGTTCCCGACAGGGGGGGGACAATGAGCAGTTCTTC. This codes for CASSSRQGGDNEQFF. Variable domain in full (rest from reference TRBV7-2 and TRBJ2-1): GAGVSQSPSNKVTEKGKDVELRCDPISGHTALYWYRQSLGQGLEFLIYFQGNSAPDKSGLPSDRFSAERTGGSVSTLTIQRTQQEDSAVYLCASSSRQGGDNEQFFGPGTRLTVL.